This TCR beta chain was obtained from a study of shared clonotypes between healthy human individuals. Naive CD8 cells lacked CD45RO and underwent positive selection for CCR7, leaving out terminally differentiated effector memory CD45RA+ cells. The repertoire was sequenced with immunoSEQ multiplex PCR; TCRdb's copy has only in-frame clones and lacks some. The sample carries about 820,000 clones, more than 85% recorded once. Germline V gene sequence: CDR1 MDHEN, CDR2 SYDVKM. The CDR3 contains 14 residues. V lost 6 bases to trimming and J lost 0 bases, with 12 bases between them. The genes are TRBV28 and TRBJ2-7; maybe TRBD1 (5 bases). What was sequenced was naive CD8+ T cells sorted from blood. The TCR originated in a man under 40 in good health. CDR3 in amino acids: CASRPQGNSYEQYF. The CDR3 DNA follows: TGTGCCAGCAGGCCTCAGGGCAACTCCTACGAGCAGTACTTC.